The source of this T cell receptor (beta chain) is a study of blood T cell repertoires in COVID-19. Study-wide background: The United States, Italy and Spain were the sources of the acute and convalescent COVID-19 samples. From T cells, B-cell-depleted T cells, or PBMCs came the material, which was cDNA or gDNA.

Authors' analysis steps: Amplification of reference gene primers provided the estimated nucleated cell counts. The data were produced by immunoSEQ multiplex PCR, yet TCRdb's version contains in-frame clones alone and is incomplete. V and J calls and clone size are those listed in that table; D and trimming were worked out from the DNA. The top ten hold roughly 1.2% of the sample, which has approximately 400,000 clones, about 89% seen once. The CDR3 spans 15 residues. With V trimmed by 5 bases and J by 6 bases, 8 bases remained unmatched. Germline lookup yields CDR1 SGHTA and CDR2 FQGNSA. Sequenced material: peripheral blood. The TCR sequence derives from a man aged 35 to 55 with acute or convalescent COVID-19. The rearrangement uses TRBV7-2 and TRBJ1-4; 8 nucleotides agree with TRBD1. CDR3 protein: CASSPAGGVYEKLFF. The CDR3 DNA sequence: TGTGCCAGCAGCCCAGCAGGGGGCGTTTATGAAAAACTGTTTTTT.